The clone carrying this TCR beta chain was detected a few times. Its target is not known. Per germline, CDR1 SEHNR and CDR2 FQNEAQ (reference sequence). The CDR3 sequence is 13 residues long. V lost 1 base, J lost 4 bases, and 7 bases lay in between. The sample belongs to a study of identifying expanded T cells in peripheral blood. Here immunoSEQ multiplex PCR was the method, and the copy in TCRdb shows in-frame clones only, minus some. Of tens of thousands of clones listed, around nine tenths are singletons. Notes on the study in general: Roughly two-week clone count variance significantly increased as total template count grew. Technical replicates showed 0.9 to 1.5 changed clones; roughly two weeks approximately 16; four weeks 19.

Collection occurred without any documented infections or immune events in donors. The receptor's source is a person aged 18-70 years in good health. V usage is TRBV7-9 and J usage is TRBJ1-2; D is unresolved. Source material: blood. The CDR3 spells CASSLGPSYGYTF. In DNA, the CDR3 is TGTGCCAGCAGCTTAGGTCCGTCCTATGGCTACACCTTC. Based on the CDR3 plus reference TRBV7-9 and TRBJ1-2, the full variable domain is DTGVSQNPRHKITKRGQNVTFRCDPISEHNRLYWYRQTLGQGPEFLTYFQNEAQLEKSRLLSDRFSAERPKGSFSTLEIQRTEQGDSAMYLCASSLGPSYGYTFGSGTRLTVV.